These 27 T cell receptor beta chains were all obtained from the same sample, sequenced in a study of T-cell reconstitution after alpha-beta-depleted transplantation in children. Unique molecular identifiers were incorporated when the TCRbeta library was constructed. Each CDR3 protein gets one entry after TCRdb re-called the PCR reads with MiXCR. The table has 200,000 to 300,000 distinct CDR3 sequences, 20% to 30% seen once; the top ten hold about 5%. The sequenced sample was PBMCs, mostly from graft donor cells, obtained 360 days after TCRalphabeta/CD19-depleted stem cell transplant. The receptors stem from a female patient between 2 and 15 years old who had a stem cell transplant for congenital amegakaryocytic thrombocytopenia, so the T cells may come from the graft donor.

This clonotype was found many times. The chain employs TRBV29-1 and TRBJ2-7; 9 bases align to TRBD1. V shed 4 bases and J 3 bases; nucleotides not matched to a gene: 4. In germline, CDR1 is SQVTM, CDR2 ANQGSEA. There are 13 residues in the CDR3. The CDR3 loop reads CSVGTGVGYEQYF. CDR3 in DNA: TGCAGCGTTGGGACAGGGGTGGGCTACGAGCAGTACTTC.

This clonotype appeared a few times. The J gene is TRBJ1-5, the V gene TRBV6-1; D call uncertain. V lost 7 bases and J lost 1, with 11 bases in between. The germline gives CDR1 MNHNS, CDR2 SASEGT. The CDR3 is 14 residues long. CDR3 DNA: TGTGCCAGCAACCGCGGTGGGAGCAATCAGCCCCAGCATTTT. Its protein product is CASNRGGSNQPQHF.

The V call is TRBV5-1, the J call TRBJ1-1, with a tentative D call TRBD1 (6 bases). The V end lost 6 bases, the J end lost 3 bases, and 15 bases lay between the germline ends. The CDR3 spans 14 residues. Germline V gives CDR1 SGHRS, CDR2 YFSETQ. The CDR3 DNA follows: TGCGCCAGCACCAGAGACAGGTTTGACACTGAAGCTTTCTTT. Its protein product is CASTRDRFDTEAFF.

The chain employs TRBV20-1 and TRBJ2-1, with 7 positions matching TRBD2. The CDR3 consists of 14 residues. In germline, CDR1 is DFQATT, CDR2 SNEGSKA (reference sequence). The trim removed 6 bases at V and 6 bases at J, leaving 11 bases unmatched. The CDR3 DNA reads TGCAGTGCCTTGGGGAGGGCCCTGGGCAATGAGCAGTTCTTC. Translating it yields CSALGRALGNEQFF.

This clonotype appeared many times. The chain carries TRBV3-1 and TRBJ1-1; D might be TRBD1 (5 bases). CDR3 length: 13 residues. Germline loops: CDR1 LGHDT, CDR2 YNNKEL (reference sequence). V was clipped by 4 bases and J by 0 bases, with 6 bases between them. The CDR3 DNA reads as TGTGCCAGCAGCCTCAGGGTGAACACTGAAGCTTTCTTT. It encodes CASSLRVNTEAFF.

This chain uses TRBV6-1 with TRBJ2-7, with D hard to call. The CDR3 consists of 12 residues. Germline assignment: CDR1 MNHNS and CDR2 SASEGT. Trimming shortened V by 4 bases and J by 3 bases, and 7 bases separated the two germline ends. The CDR3 region has the DNA TGTGCCAGCAGTGCAAACAGCTACGAGCAGTACTTC. It codes for CASSANSYEQYF.

Points on this clonotype: The germline gene is not matched at one end of the junction; a read error may be the cause. This chain joins TRBV20-1 and TRBJ2-7; tentatively, D is TRBD1 or TRBD2 (7 bases each). This CDR3 has 14 residues. Germline V CDR1 and CDR2: DFQATT, SNEGSKA (reference sequence). The CDR3 DNA follows: TGCAGTGCTAGATCAGGGGGGGGATTAAACGATCAGTACTTC. Amino acids: CSARSGGGLNDQYF.

This clonotype was counted between two and nine times. The chain couples TRBV23-1 to TRBJ2-4; D remains ambiguous. Being an ORF, TRBV23-1 has a function that is uncertain. This CDR3 spans 16 amino acids. V was trimmed by 3 bases and J by 7 bases, leaving 19 bases between them. CDR3 sequence reads: CASSHWGNEDGNIQYF. The CDR3 nucleotides are TGCGCCAGCAGTCACTGGGGAAATGAGGATGGGAACATTCAGTACTTC.

The table lists this clonotype with a count of one. The V call is TRBV9, the J call TRBJ2-2, with D unclear. Trimming pared 0 bases from V and 6 bases from J, leaving 15 bases between. Germline loops: CDR1 SGDLS, CDR2 YYNGEE. There are 16 residues in the CDR3. The CDR3 is CASSVEGTSLPGELFF. The CDR3 nucleotides are TGTGCCAGCAGCGTAGAGGGAACGTCCTTGCCCGGGGAGCTGTTTTTT.

This clonotype has a count of ten or more. V gene TRBV12-3 or TRBV12-4 combines with J gene TRBJ1-1; 7 bases match TRBD1. There are 13 residues in the CDR3. V was pared by 3 bases and J by 7 bases, with 5 bases of the junction left unmatched. DNA of the CDR3: TGTGCCAGCAGTTTTCAAGGGGGCGGTGAAGCTTTCTTT. Translated, it gives CASSFQGGGEAFF.

At least ten counts were recorded for this clonotype. The V and J genes are TRBV12-3 or TRBV12-4 and TRBJ2-5, with D perhaps matching TRBD2 (6 bases). V was clipped by 1 base and J by 3 bases, with 18 bases between them. The CDR3 spans 17 residues. The CDR3 spells CASSLVVVGGIEETQYF. CDR3 nucleotide sequence: TGTGCCAGCAGTTTAGTGGTGGTGGGGGGTATCGAAGAGACCCAGTACTTC.

V usage is TRBV12-3 or TRBV12-4 and J usage is TRBJ2-5, with D maybe TRBD2 (5 bases). The CDR3 extends over 16 amino acids. Trimming stripped 6 bases from V and 1 base from J, with 18 bases between. The CDR3 DNA sequence: TGTGCCAGCAGAGTTTGGGCTAGCCCGACCCAAGAGACCCAGTACTTC. It codes for CASRVWASPTQETQYF.

This chain uses TRBV20-1 with TRBJ2-2; TRBD2 agrees at 7 bases. Germline CDR1 reads DFQATT; CDR2 reads SNEGSKA (reference sequence). V dropped 3 bases and J dropped 1; count of bases not matched to a gene: 8. This CDR3 has 16 amino acids. The CDR3 spells CSASSPQRGNTGELFF. DNA for the CDR3: TGCAGTGCTAGTTCCCCCCAGCGGGGGAACACCGGGGAGCTGTTTTTT.

The chain employs TRBV7-9 and TRBJ2-1; unclear D gene. The V gene's germline CDR1 is SEHNR and CDR2 FQNEAQ (reference sequence). The germline V and J ends were trimmed by 1 base and 5 bases, with 18 bases remaining between them. The CDR3 extends over 17 amino acids. The CDR3 protein is CASSLVRTQPENNEQFF. DNA of the CDR3: TGTGCCAGCAGCTTAGTTCGGACCCAACCTGAAAACAATGAGCAGTTCTTC.

The rearrangement links TRBV3-1 to TRBJ2-4; D call uncertain. Germline V CDR1 and CDR2: LGHDT, YNNKEL (reference sequence). Deletions cut 0 bases from V and 6 bases from J, with 18 bases between. The CDR3 length is 17 residues. The CDR3 DNA sequence: TGTGCCAGCAGCCAAGATCCCGGAGCCCGGTTGGGAAACATTCAGTACTTC. Protein product: CASSQDPGARLGNIQYF.

The sample holds many counts of this clonotype. V usage is TRBV5-1 and J usage is TRBJ1-4; D remains unclear. Germline CDR1 SGHRS, CDR2 YFSETQ. The length of the CDR3 is 12 residues. V lost 4 bases and J lost 4, with 5 bases in between. As DNA, the CDR3 is TGCGCCAGCAGCGTGAATAATGAAAAACTGTTTTTT. Its protein is CASSVNNEKLFF.

The CDR3 here is CASSGLAGPGRGYNEQFF. The CDR3 nucleotides read TGTGCCAGCAGCGGACTAGCGGGACCCGGGAGGGGATACAATGAGCAGTTCTTC. The chain couples TRBV9 to TRBJ2-1, with TRBD2 identical over 11 bases. The CDR3 covers 18 residues. V was pared by 3 bases and J by 4 bases, with 12 bases of the junction left unmatched. CDR1 and CDR2 (germline): SGDLS, YYNGEE.

This clonotype has a handful of counts. V and J are TRBV29-1 and TRBJ1-1, with a possible D match to TRBD1 (5 bases). The germline CDR1 and CDR2 sequences are SQVTM and ANQGSEA. This CDR3 comprises 13 residues. V was trimmed by 3 bases and J by 5 bases, leaving 13 bases between them. The CDR3 DNA sequence: TGCAGCGTTGATGGGGGGAGAAGGACTGAAGCTTTCTTT. Its translation is CSVDGGRRTEAFF.

Here the CDR3 reads CASSFARGRRQQNNYGYTF. Written as DNA, the CDR3 is TGTGCCAGCAGCTTCGCTCGGGGGCGAAGACAGCAAAATAACTATGGCTACACCTTC. The chain recombines TRBV7-2 with TRBJ1-2; D might be TRBD1 (6 bases). The CDR3 has 19 residues. V was pared by 3 bases and J by 1 base, with 24 bases between. Per the germline V gene, CDR1 is SGHTA and CDR2 is FQGNSA. The variable domain in full, with the rest retrieved from reference TRBV7-2 and TRBJ1-2, is GAGVSQSPSNKVTEKGKDVELRCDPISGHTALYWYRQSLGQGLEFLIYFQGNSAPDKSGLPSDRFSAERTGGSVSTLTIQRTQQEDSAVYLCASSFARGRRQQNNYGYTFGSGTRLTVV.

This clonotype was counted between two and nine times. The chain couples TRBV10-3 to TRBJ2-7; TRBD1 agrees at 8 bases. This CDR3 spans 16 amino acids. Germline CDR1 reads ENHRY; CDR2 reads SYGVKD. The ends lost 3 bases at V and 2 bases at J; junction bases unmatched: 9. CDR3 in amino acids: CAISDLDRVLPYEQYF. In DNA form, the CDR3 reads TGTGCCATCAGTGACCTGGACAGGGTTTTACCCTACGAGCAGTACTTC.

The chain joins TRBV7-2 to TRBJ2-3; 9 bases are a match to TRBD2. Looked up from germline, CDR1 is SGHTA and CDR2 is FQGNSA. V was clipped by 1 base and J by 6 bases; unmatched bases: 8. The CDR3 has 16 amino acids. For the CDR3, the DNA is TGTGCCAGCAGCTTAGGGCCGGGACTAGCCGGCGATACGCAGTATTTT. Protein: CASSLGPGLAGDTQYF.

This clonotype has ten or more counts. Germline and junction disagree at one end, which may indicate a read error. The chain has TRBV3-1 and TRBJ2-3; tentative D call: TRBD1 (6 bases). Germline CDR1 and CDR2: LGHDT and YNNKEL (reference sequence). The CDR3 sequence is 13 residues long. The chain's CDR3 is CASSQAGADTQYF. CDR3 in DNA: TGCGCCAGCAGCCAGGCAGGGGCAGATACGCAGTATTTT.

The chain's CDR3 is CASSSRGRLTGELFF. CDR3 nucleotide sequence: TGTGCCAGCTCATCGCGCGGGAGACTTACCGGGGAGCTGTTTTTT. The V gene is TRBV18, the J gene TRBJ2-2; 7 bases fit TRBD2. CDR1 is KGHSH and CDR2 is LQKENI in the germline V gene. V lost 5 bases, J lost 5 bases, and 8 bases stayed unmatched. This CDR3 comprises 15 residues.

The rearrangement uses TRBV11-1 and TRBJ2-7; TRBD1 aligns across 9 bases. CDR1 SGHAT and CDR2 FQDESV come from the germline V gene (reference sequence). Trimming cost V 5 bases and J 7 bases; bases outside gene matches: 21. The CDR3 contains 18 residues. CDR3 DNA: TGTGCCAGCAGCCGGGAATACCAGAGGGACAGGGAAAGGCGGGAGCAGTACTTC. As protein: CASSREYQRDRERREQYF.

V is TRBV20-1 and J is TRBJ1-2; D unresolved. The CDR3 consists of 14 residues. The V end was cut by 1 base, the J end by 0 bases, with 9 bases between. The V gene's germline CDR1 is DFQATT and CDR2 SNEGSKA (reference sequence). The CDR3 DNA sequence: TGCAGTGCTAGAGCCGTACGTTCTAACTATGGCTACACCTTC. It specifies CSARAVRSNYGYTF.

This chain connects TRBV3-1 to TRBJ2-3; TRBD2 aligns across 7 bases. The CDR3 runs 15 residues. Germline V CDR1 and CDR2: LGHDT, YNNKEL (reference sequence). V gave up 7 bases and J gave up 1 base; unmatched junction bases: 8. CDR3: CASNRGGVGTDTQYF. DNA of the CDR3: TGTGCCAGCAACCGGGGAGGGGTGGGCACAGATACGCAGTATTTT.

With respect to this clonotype: With a much larger clone just one base away, this may be a read error. No conserved phenylalanine or tryptophan ends this CDR3, so it is likely a read error. The chain carries TRBV12-3 or TRBV12-4 and TRBJ2-7; TRBD1 matches at 7 bases. Losses at the gene ends were 8 bases for V and 3 bases for J; bases not matched to a gene: 4. The CDR3 contains 12 residues. The chain's CDR3 is CASSGQNYEQYY. CDR3 coding DNA: TGTGCCAGCTCGGGACAGAACTACGAGCAGTACTAC.